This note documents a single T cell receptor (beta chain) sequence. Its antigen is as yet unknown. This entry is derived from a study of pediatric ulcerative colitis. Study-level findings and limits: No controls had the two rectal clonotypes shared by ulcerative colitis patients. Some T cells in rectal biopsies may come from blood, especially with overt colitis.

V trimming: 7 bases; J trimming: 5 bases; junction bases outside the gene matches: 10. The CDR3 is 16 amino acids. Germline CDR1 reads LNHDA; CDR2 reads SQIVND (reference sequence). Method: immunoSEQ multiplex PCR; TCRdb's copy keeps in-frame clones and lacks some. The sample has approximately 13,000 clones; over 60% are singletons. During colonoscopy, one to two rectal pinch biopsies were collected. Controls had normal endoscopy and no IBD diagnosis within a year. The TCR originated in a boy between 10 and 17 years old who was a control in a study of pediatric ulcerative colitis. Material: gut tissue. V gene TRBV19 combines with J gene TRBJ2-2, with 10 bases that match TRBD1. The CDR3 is CASMPRTGGRTGELFF. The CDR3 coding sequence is TGTGCCAGTATGCCCCGGACAGGGGGGCGGACCGGGGAGCTGTTTTTT.